This T cell receptor (beta chain) was documented in a study of blood T cell repertoires in COVID-19. About the study: Nucleic acid was either cDNA or gDNA, and it came from T cells, B-cell-depleted T cells, or PBMCs.

The study recruited people aged 18 to 89 years across around 24 US areas. In assigning cohorts, the study relied on participant-reported clinical history. This clone was detected once. Libraries were prepared by immunoSEQ multiplex PCR; TCRdb keeps only in-frame clonotypes and omits some of them. Altogether roughly 430,000 clones are present, approximately 86% being singletons, with the ten largest covering more than 2%. CDR3 length: 13 amino acids. Per the germline V gene, CDR1 is MRHNA and CDR2 is SNTAGT. Trimming took 5 bases from V and 6 from J; bases not matched to a gene: 3. V is TRBV6-4 and J is TRBJ1-5; TRBD1 matches 8 bases. Sequencing used PBMCs or T cells enriched from blood (not recorded which). This TCR derives from a woman in her 40s with acute COVID-19. CDR3 coding DNA: TGTGCCAGCAGTCAGGGGGCGGGTCAGCCCCAGCATTTT. It translates to CASSQGAGQPQHF.